What follows describes a single TCR beta chain. The repertoire was sequenced with immunoSEQ multiplex PCR; TCRdb's copy has only in-frame clones and lacks some. Seen here are 200,000 to 300,000 clones, 86% observed once, and the top ten hold approximately 2%. The germline V and J ends were trimmed by 3 bases and 2 bases, with 14 bases remaining between them. The germline gives CDR1 KGHSH, CDR2 LQKENI. This CDR3 is built from 16 residues. The sample originates from a study of blood T cell repertoires in COVID-19. Input material: peripheral blood. V and J are TRBV18 and TRBJ1-3, with D tentatively TRBD1 (5 bases). This clonotype originated in a young man with active or convalescent COVID-19. CDR3 residues: CASSPQRGTAGNTIYF. The DNA of the CDR3 is TGTGCCAGCTCACCGCAACGGGGGACCGCTGGAAACACCATATATTTT. Full variable domain (remainder filled in from reference TRBV18 and TRBJ1-3): NAGVMQNPRHLVRRRGQEARLRCSPMKGHSHVYWYRQLPEEGLKFMVYLQKENIIDESGMPKERFSAEFPKEGPSILRIQQVVRGDSAAYFCASSPQRGTAGNTIYFGEGSWLTVV.